Presented here are 13 T cell receptor beta chains from one specimen sequenced in a study of shared clonotypes between healthy human individuals. Clones were sequenced by immunoSEQ multiplex PCR, and TCRdb holds only the in-frame ones, with some missing. The data show roughly 490,000 clones, with roughly 78% seen just once and approximately 12% held by the top ten. Sequencing input: PBMCs. The source is a woman aged 40 to 50 in good health. Some clones in this sample may be carry-over from other donors' samples.

This rearrangement joins TRBV2 to TRBJ2-4; 11 bases map to TRBD1. V trimming: 5 bases; J trimming: 0 bases; junction bases outside the gene matches: 3. Germline CDR1 and CDR2: SNHLY and FYNNEI. CDR3 length equals 16 residues. CDR3 region: CASSPDRGLAKNIQYF. Here the CDR3 DNA reads TGTGCCAGCAGTCCGGACAGGGGGCTAGCCAAAAACATTCAGTACTTC. Full variable domain (outside the CDR3, taken from reference TRBV2 and TRBJ2-4): EPEVTQTPSHQVTQMGQEVILRCVPISNHLYFYWYRQILGQKVEFLVSFYNNEISEKSEIFDDQFSVERPDGSNFTLKIRSTKLEDSAMYFCASSPDRGLAKNIQYFGAGTRLSVL.

This chain joins TRBV27 and TRBJ2-1; no clear D gene. CDR1 is MNHEY and CDR2 is SMNVEV in the germline V gene (reference sequence). The CDR3 extends over 14 amino acids. The ends were cut back, 5 bases at V and 6 bases at J, with 14 bases in the middle. CDR3 in amino acids: CASSLYRSGNEQFF. Written as DNA, the CDR3 is TGTGCCAGCAGTCTATATCGTTCAGGCAATGAGCAGTTCTTC.

In this sample, this clone turned up once. This sequence joins TRBV25-1 and TRBJ2-7, with 13 nucleotides matching TRBD2. V lost 5 bases and J lost 4; bases outside the gene matches: 14. This CDR3 is 18 amino acids long. In germline, CDR1 is MGHDK, CDR2 SYGVNS. Here the CDR3 DNA reads TGTGCCAGCAGTAAAGGGACTAGCGGGGCCCATTTTGATTACGAGCAGTACTTC. Translation gives CASSKGTSGAHFDYEQYF.

This rearrangement joins TRBV5-8 to TRBJ2-7; 11 bases align to TRBD2. The CDR3 sequence is 16 residues long. Trimming cost V 3 bases and J 3 bases; bases outside gene matches: 8. Per the germline V gene, CDR1 is SGHTS and CDR2 is YDEGEE. The CDR3 loop reads CASSYTGTSGFYEQYF. CDR3 nucleotides: TGTGCCAGCAGCTACACCGGGACTAGCGGTTTCTACGAGCAGTACTTC.

This chain uses TRBV2 with TRBJ1-1, with TRBD1 matching over 8 bases. This CDR3 comprises 14 residues. Germline CDR1 SNHLY, CDR2 FYNNEI. J lost 11 bases, V lost 3 bases, and 11 bases had no gene match. The CDR3 reads CASSEGRTGLRAFF. DNA of the CDR3: TGTGCCAGCAGTGAGGGGAGGACAGGGCTGAGGGCTTTCTTT.

V is TRBV18 and J is TRBJ2-2; D possibly corresponds to TRBD1 (6 bases). V was pared by 1 base and J by 4 bases, with 13 bases between. The germline CDR1 and CDR2 sequences are KGHSH and LQKENI. The CDR3 contains 16 residues. The CDR3 DNA is TGTGCCAGCTCACCACGTAACAGGGATAGCACCGGGGAGCTGTTTTTT. It specifies CASSPRNRDSTGELFF.

This clone was observed a handful of times. The gene calls are TRBV30 and TRBJ1-5; TRBD1 is a possible D gene (6 bases). The CDR3 spans 13 residues. V was cut by 5 bases and J by 0 bases, with 8 bases left in between. Germline V lookup: CDR1 GTSNPN, CDR2 SVGIG (reference sequence). The DNA for the CDR3 is TGTGCCTGGGCACAGGGTAGCAATCAGCCCCAGCATTTT. This sequence encodes CAWAQGSNQPQHF. Looking up the rest from reference TRBV30 and TRBJ1-5 gives the full variable domain: SQTIHQWPATLVQPVGSPLSLECTVEGTSNPNLYWYRQAAGRGLQLLFYSVGIGQISSEVPQNLSASRPQDRQFILSSKKLLLSDSGFYLCAWAQGSNQPQHFGDGTRLSIL.

V gene TRBV7-7 combines with J gene TRBJ2-7, with unresolved D. V was pared by 1 base and J by 7 bases, with 11 bases between. Per the germline V gene, CDR1 is SSHAT and CDR2 is FNYEAQ (reference sequence). CDR3 size: 13 residues. The CDR3 DNA is TGTGCCAGCAGCTTAGAGCTAGGTTATGAGCAGTACTTC. Amino acid sequence: CASSLELGYEQYF.

This clone was seen once. This chain links TRBV19 with TRBJ2-7, with D possibly matching TRBD1 (6 bases). Between the trimmed V and J ends, which lost 9 bases and 3 bases, there was a span of 9 bases. The CDR3 contains 11 residues. The germline V gene encodes CDR1 LNHDA and CDR2 SQIVND (reference sequence). The CDR3 nucleotides are TGTGCCAGCGCGGACAGCTACGAGCAGTACTTC. Translated: CASADSYEQYF.

This rearrangement joins TRBV4-2 to TRBJ2-4, with 12 bases fitting TRBD2. From germline, CDR1 is LGHNA and CDR2 YNFKEQ. With V trimmed by 0 bases and J by 1 base, 4 bases remained unmatched. This CDR3 contains 18 residues. DNA of the CDR3: TGTGCCAGCAGCCAAGACTTCGGACTAGCGGGGGCCAAAAACATTCAGTACTTC. Its protein is CASSQDFGLAGAKNIQYF.

This chain connects TRBV6-6 to TRBJ1-3, with D possibly being TRBD1 (5 bases). The CDR3 has 16 amino acids. CDR1 and CDR2 from the germline V gene are MNHNY and SVGAGI (reference sequence). The germline V and J ends were trimmed by 2 bases and 0 bases, with 11 bases remaining between them. The CDR3 bases are TGTGCCAGCAGTTACGCCGGGGCGGACTCTGGAAACACCATATATTTT. This gives the protein CASSYAGADSGNTIYF.

V and J are TRBV13 and TRBJ2-5; D may be TRBD2 (5 bases). The V end was cut by 0 bases, the J end by 5 bases, with 13 bases between. CDR1 is PRHDT and CDR2 is FYEKMQ in the germline V gene (reference sequence). This CDR3 spans 15 amino acids. The CDR3 spells CASSLGPNTGETQYF. DNA of the CDR3: TGTGCCAGCAGCTTAGGCCCTAACACGGGGGAGACCCAGTACTTC.

This clone showed up just a few times. The genes are TRBV9 and TRBJ2-1; 10 bases are a match to TRBD1. J lost 9 bases, V lost 0 bases, and 6 bases had no gene match. Germline CDR1 SGDLS, CDR2 YYNGEE. CDR3 length equals 15 residues. The CDR3 coding sequence is TGTGCCAGCAGCGTAGGGGACAGGGGATTCAGTGAGCAGTTCTTC. Protein product: CASSVGDRGFSEQFF.